These 9 T cell receptor beta chains share one sample of origin, sequenced in a study of blood T cell repertoires in COVID-19. The protocol was immunoSEQ multiplex PCR, while the TCRdb copy is restricted to in-frame clones and leaves out a portion. The data show 230,000 or so clones, roughly 84% seen once. Specimen: peripheral blood. The source is a middle-aged man with active or convalescent COVID-19.

The V and J genes are TRBV2 and TRBJ2-2, with TRBD1 matching 9 bases. This CDR3 region has 15 residues. CDR1 and CDR2 from the germline V gene are SNHLY and FYNNEI. J gave up 4 bases and V 6 bases, and 6 bases lay outside the gene matches. The CDR3 DNA sequence: TGTGCCAGCAGCGTACAGGGGGCGCGCACCGGGGAGCTGTTTTTT. Amino acids: CASSVQGARTGELFF.

The rearrangement links TRBV7-8 to TRBJ1-6; 8 nucleotides line up with TRBD1. Germline V gene sequence: CDR1 SGHVS, CDR2 FQNEAQ. V was pared by 1 base and J by 13 bases, with 9 bases of the junction left unmatched. The length of the CDR3 is 15 residues. CDR3 DNA: TGTGCCAGCAGCTTAGTGGGCCAGGGGGCCCCCCCCCTCCACTTT. Translation: CASSLVGQGAPPLHF.

The chain joins TRBV28 to TRBJ2-7, with D uncertain. Trimming shortened V by 5 bases and J by 6 bases, and 17 bases separated the two germline ends. The CDR3 has 14 amino acids. Per germline, CDR1 MDHEN and CDR2 SYDVKM. The CDR3 sequence: CASSAPGLRPEQYF. The CDR3 nucleotides are TGTGCCAGCAGTGCCCCGGGTCTTAGACCCGAGCAGTACTTC.

The chain joins TRBV28 to TRBJ1-1, with 7 bases fitting TRBD1. J lost 2 bases, V lost 7 bases, and 7 bases had no gene match. This CDR3 region has 14 residues. Looked up from germline, CDR1 is MDHEN and CDR2 is SYDVKM. The CDR3 loop is CASTIAGGNTEAFF. CDR3 coding DNA: TGTGCCAGCACTATTGCAGGGGGAAACACTGAAGCTTTCTTT.

This clone was seen more than once but under ten times. The chain carries TRBV7-9 and TRBJ2-5; 9 bases line up with TRBD1. This CDR3 region has 14 residues. V lost 5 bases and J lost 5; bases outside the gene matches: 6. In germline, CDR1 is SEHNR, CDR2 FQNEAQ (reference sequence). This CDR3 reads CASSLQGAGETQYF. CDR3 sequence (DNA): TGTGCCAGCAGCCTACAGGGGGCAGGGGAGACCCAGTACTTC.

The chain's CDR3 is CASSSGDWASVTAYEQYF. The CDR3 bases are TGTGCCAGCAGCTCGGGGGACTGGGCTAGCGTAACCGCCTACGAGCAGTACTTC. The V and J genes are TRBV7-2 and TRBJ2-7, with D possibly matching TRBD2 (6 bases). This CDR3 contains 18 residues. CDR1 is SGHTA, CDR2 FQGNSA, per germline. With 4 bases removed from V and 2 bases from J, the gap between germline ends came to 24 bases.

This rearrangement joins TRBV5-1 to TRBJ1-2, with TRBD1 matching over 7 bases. The CDR3 totals 12 residues. The J segment lost 6 bases and the V segment lost 4 bases, leaving 3 bases of the junction unmatched. Per germline, CDR1 SGHRS and CDR2 YFSETQ. CDR3 nucleotides: TGCGCCAGCAGCCCGACAGGGAATGGCTACACCTTC. Protein product: CASSPTGNGYTF.

This chain uses TRBV5-1 with TRBJ2-7; TRBD1 agrees at 10 bases. The J segment lost 7 bases and the V segment lost 1 base, leaving 8 bases of the junction unmatched. The CDR3 covers 15 residues. Per germline, CDR1 SGHRS and CDR2 YFSETQ. CDR3 sequence: CASSLRQGAVGEQYF. In nucleotides, the CDR3 is TGCGCCAGCAGCTTGAGACAGGGGGCGGTGGGTGAGCAGTACTTC.

The chain carries TRBV5-5 and TRBJ2-7; D may be TRBD1 (5 bases). The ends were cut back, 0 bases at V and 11 bases at J, with 18 bases in the middle. The CDR3 sequence is 14 residues long. Germline CDR1 is SGHKS and CDR2 is YYEKEE (reference sequence). The CDR3 region is CASSLARDQGEKYF. The CDR3 DNA is TGTGCCAGCAGCTTGGCCCGAGACCAGGGTGAAAAGTACTTC.